This T cell receptor (beta chain) stems from a study of T cell repertoires in cytomegalovirus infection. Points on this clonotype: The antigen remains unidentified.

Via MiXCR, TCRdb re-called the reads, giving one row per CDR3 protein. The sample shows about 270,000 distinct CDR3 sequences, approximately 22% of them seen only once. V gave up 6 bases and J gave up 0 bases, with 8 bases separating them. Germline values: CDR1 SNHLY, CDR2 FYNNEI. CDR3 length: 14 residues. Study-wide results and limits: Ex vivo responses were dominated by HLA-C-restricted CMV-specific TCR beta clonotypes.

This rearrangement joins TRBV2 to TRBJ1-4, with a weak D call TRBD1 (6 bases). The sample in question was cultured PBMCs, obtained from culture after CMV antigen stimulation. This clonotype was obtained from a human donor in good health (CMV status not recorded). Some clones in this sample may be carry-over from other donors' samples. CDR3 in DNA: TGTGCCAGCAGGGGGACACCAACTAATGAAAAACTGTTTTTT. It encodes CASRGTPTNEKLFF. Together with reference TRBV2 and TRBJ1-4, the CDR3 gives the full variable domain: EPEVTQTPSHQVTQMGQEVILRCVPISNHLYFYWYRQILGQKVEFLVSFYNNEISEKSEIFDDQFSVERPDGSNFTLKIRSTKLEDSAMYFCASRGTPTNEKLFFGSGTQLSVL.